Each of the 15 T cell receptor beta chains below was sequenced from the same sample in a study of T cell responses to AZD1222 COVID-19 vaccine. Sequencing was performed with immunoSEQ multiplex PCR; in TCRdb, only in-frame clones are kept and a portion is missing. The repertoire has some 70,000 clones, approximately 80% of them found once; the top ten carry under 7%. Material: peripheral blood, obtained on day 0 of AZD1222 vaccination. Source of these receptors: an adult in good health.

The chain has TRBV19 and TRBJ1-2, with a tentative D call TRBD1 (5 bases). V lost 3 bases to trimming and J lost 4 bases, with 9 bases between them. The CDR3 spans 13 residues. Germline CDR1 reads LNHDA; CDR2 reads SQIVND (reference sequence). The CDR3, as DNA: TGTGCCAGTAGTATTTCGGGGGGCTATGGCTACACCTTC. Protein product: CASSISGGYGYTF.

This clone has a handful of counts. As DNA, the CDR3 is TGTGCCAGCAGTTTATTAGGTCCCAACTACGAGCAGTACTTC. It is translated as CASSLLGPNYEQYF. V is TRBV27 and J is TRBJ2-7, with D unresolved. The ends were cut back, 1 base at V and 3 bases at J, with 10 bases in the middle. CDR1 and CDR2 from the germline V gene are MNHEY and SMNVEV (reference sequence). CDR3 size: 14 residues.

The chain links TRBV2 to TRBJ2-7; D call uncertain. Germline CDR1 reads SNHLY; CDR2 reads FYNNEI. Trimming removed 6 bases at V and 1 base at J, with 7 bases between. This CDR3 has 12 amino acids. In DNA, the CDR3 is TGTGCCAGCAGCGGACGGTCCTACGAGCAGTACTTC. As protein: CASSGRSYEQYF. Looking up the rest from reference TRBV2 and TRBJ2-7 gives the full variable domain: EPEVTQTPSHQVTQMGQEVILRCVPISNHLYFYWYRQILGQKVEFLVSFYNNEISEKSEIFDDQFSVERPDGSNFTLKIRSTKLEDSAMYFCASSGRSYEQYFGPGTRLTVT.

The chain recombines TRBV28 with TRBJ1-2, with a weak D call TRBD1 (5 bases). V was cut by 2 bases and J by 7 bases, with 23 bases left in between. In germline, CDR1 is MDHEN, CDR2 SYDVKM. This CDR3 spans 17 amino acids. The CDR3: CASSLSSGQTANSGYTF. Written as DNA, the CDR3 is TGTGCCAGCAGTTTAAGTTCTGGCCAGACAGCTAATTCTGGCTACACCTTC.

This clone showed up just a few times. The J gene is TRBJ2-7, the V gene TRBV6-1; 10 positions agree with TRBD2. V lost 1 base to trimming and J lost 3 bases; unmatched junction nucleotides: 9. Germline values: CDR1 MNHNS, CDR2 SASEGT. This CDR3 is 17 amino acids long. The chain's CDR3 is CASSEGHSGGILYEQYF. The DNA for the CDR3 is TGTGCCAGCAGTGAAGGGCATAGCGGGGGGATCCTCTACGAGCAGTACTTC.

This chain connects TRBV9 to TRBJ2-2, with D possibly TRBD2 on 6 matching bases. Trimming cost V 0 bases and J 5 bases, with 8 bases left between them. Germline lookup yields CDR1 SGDLS and CDR2 YYNGEE. CDR3 size: 14 residues. CDR3 DNA: TGTGCCAGCAGCGTAGGCGGGGAAACCGGGGAGCTGTTTTTT. Protein product: CASSVGGETGELFF.

J is TRBJ2-3 and V is TRBV7-3, with 11 bases aligning to TRBD1. The germline gives CDR1 SGHTA, CDR2 FQGTGA. J gave up 2 bases and V 8 bases, and 0 bases lay outside the gene matches. The CDR3 totals 13 residues. The CDR3 loop reads CASGQGATDTQYF. CDR3 nucleotide sequence: TGTGCCAGCGGACAGGGGGCCACAGATACGCAGTATTTT.

This chain joins TRBV5-4 and TRBJ2-4; perhaps D is TRBD1 or TRBD2 (5 bases each). Trimming took off 0 bases at V and 6 bases at J, with 13 bases between the two ends. The CDR3 sequence is 15 residues long. Germline loops: CDR1 SGHNT, CDR2 YYREEE (reference sequence). The CDR3 sequence: CASSLGAGQGNIQYF. CDR3 DNA: TGTGCCAGCAGCTTGGGTGCGGGTCAGGGAAACATTCAGTACTTC.

The chain is built from TRBV30 and TRBJ2-2; possibly TRBD2 for D (5 bases). In germline, CDR1 is GTSNPN, CDR2 SVGIG (reference sequence). CDR3 length: 13 residues. V dropped 4 bases and J dropped 5 bases, with 11 bases sitting between them. CDR3 region: CAWTRGSTGELFF. The DNA of the CDR3 is TGTGCCTGGACAAGAGGGAGTACCGGGGAGCTGTTTTTT.

The gene calls are TRBV12-3 or TRBV12-4 and TRBJ1-4; D is ambiguous. The CDR3 spans 13 residues. V lost 3 bases, J lost 8 bases, and 10 bases lay in between. CDR3 bases: TGTGCCAGCAGTTTTGGTATAGAGGAAAAACTGTTTTTT. Its protein is CASSFGIEEKLFF.

The chain combines TRBV5-5 with TRBJ2-7; 8 nucleotides line up with TRBD1. Per germline, CDR1 SGHKS and CDR2 YYEKEE (reference sequence). With V trimmed by 3 bases and J by 6 bases, 8 bases remained unmatched. CDR3 length equals 14 residues. The CDR3 nucleotides read TGTGCCAGCAGCTCACGCGCAGGGGGCAGCGAGCAGTACTTC. Its translation is CASSSRAGGSEQYF.

V gene TRBV20-1 combines with J gene TRBJ1-2; maybe TRBD1 (5 bases). Germline V gene data show CDR1 as DFQATT and CDR2 as SNEGSKA (reference sequence). The CDR3 spans 11 residues. Trimming took 2 bases from V and 8 from J, leaving 9 bases between them. In nucleotides, the CDR3 is TGCAGTGCTAGATCGAACAGGGGCTACACCTTC. Translating it yields CSARSNRGYTF.

J is TRBJ2-1 and V is TRBV5-1; D possibly corresponds to TRBD2 (5 bases). The CDR3 has 12 residues. V lost 4 bases and J 11 bases, leaving 13 bases between the germline ends. CDR1 is SGHRS and CDR2 is YFSETQ in the germline V gene. The CDR3 here is CASSPYTGKQFF. In nucleotides, the CDR3 is TGCGCCAGCAGCCCTTACACGGGAAAGCAGTTCTTC.

CDR3 DNA sequence: TGCGCCAGCAGCTTGGCCCCAGGGACTGGAAACACCATATATTTT. Translated, it gives CASSLAPGTGNTIYF. The chain combines TRBV5-1 with TRBJ1-3; D is perhaps TRBD1 (5 bases). This CDR3 is 15 amino acids long. Germline lookup yields CDR1 SGHRS and CDR2 YFSETQ. V shed 0 bases and J shed 2 bases, with 9 bases lying between them.

The chain combines TRBV6-5 with TRBJ2-7, with D unresolved. The ends were cut back, 7 bases at V and 3 bases at J, with 10 bases in the middle. The CDR3 sequence is 12 residues long. The germline CDR1 and CDR2 sequences are MNHEY and SVGAGI. CDR3: CASTSTHYEQYF. CDR3 DNA: TGTGCCAGCACCTCTACGCACTACGAGCAGTACTTC.